This T cell receptor beta chain was obtained from a study of response to subunit inactivated influenza vaccine (dated by TCRdb to 2017 to 2018). Concerning the study at large: Deep quantitative T cell receptor repertoire profiling was used in the study to track responses to a trivalent subunit inactivated influenza vaccine. Overall study outcomes, separate from this receptor: It was suggested by the authors that each seasonal influenza vaccination may recruit only a limited number of new T cells.

Regarding this clonotype: What antigen it recognizes has not been identified. No base qualities exist here, and no much larger clone lies one base off it.

The library was produced with RT-PCR. TCRdb names Illumina HiSeq 2500 as the instrument used. TCRdb reran the public reads through fastp at Q25 and MiXCR, keeping productive beta chains. Every distinct CDR3 protein forms one entry, paired with its most common genes and DNA. The sample records around 480,000 distinct CDR3 sequences, 16% of which are singletons. The ten biggest clones cover roughly 3% of the sample. Including cysteine and phenylalanine, the CDR3 has 12 amino acids. Only CDR3 DNA is held: 36 bases, read in frame from base 1. CDR1 SGHVS and CDR2 FQNEAQ were looked up in the germline V gene. For this chain, trimming is 9 bases at the V end and 6 bases at the J end, and the number of junction bases without a gene match is 4.

Sequencing used CD4+ T cells sorted from PBMCs, obtained less than 30 months after vaccination. This TCR derives from a man between 50 and 69 years old who received an inactivated influenza vaccine. Donor details come from another sample of the same person, matched by shared clones. The receptor chain draws on TRBV7-8 and TRBJ2-2; 7 middle bases align to TRBD1. In nucleotide form, the sequence is TGTGCCAGTTGGCAGGGGGCCGGGGAGCTGTTTTTT. Protein translation: CASWQGAGELFF.